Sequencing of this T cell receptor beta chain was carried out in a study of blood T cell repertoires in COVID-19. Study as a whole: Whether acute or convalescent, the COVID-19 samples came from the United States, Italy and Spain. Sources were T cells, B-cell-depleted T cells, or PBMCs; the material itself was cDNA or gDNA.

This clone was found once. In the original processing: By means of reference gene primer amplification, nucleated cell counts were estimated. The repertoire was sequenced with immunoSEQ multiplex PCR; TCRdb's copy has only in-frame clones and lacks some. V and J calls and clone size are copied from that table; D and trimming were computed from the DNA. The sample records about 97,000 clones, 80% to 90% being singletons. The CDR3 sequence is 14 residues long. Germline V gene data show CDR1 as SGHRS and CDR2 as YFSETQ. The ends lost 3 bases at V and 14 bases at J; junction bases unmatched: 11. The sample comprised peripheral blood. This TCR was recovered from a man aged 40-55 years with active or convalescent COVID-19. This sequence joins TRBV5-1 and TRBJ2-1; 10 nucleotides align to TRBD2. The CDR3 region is CASSSRASGGGEFF. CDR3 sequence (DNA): TGCGCCAGCAGCTCGCGGGCTAGCGGGGGAGGCGAGTTCTTC.